This TCR beta chain stems from a study of cytomegalovirus exposure and HLA in healthy donors. Trimming removed 1 base from V and 11 bases from J, with 9 bases in between. The CDR3 covers 12 residues. CDR1 and CDR2 (germline): SGHDT, YYEEEE. Study-level results: Later on, a genetic analysis was performed. It linked a missense variant in DCLRE1C with V- and J-gene trimming of TCR beta. The authors later found most CMV-associated TCR beta chains appeared HLA-restricted.

Worth noting for this clone: Antigen specificity is unknown.

The PCR was carried out with 60 Vbeta primers and 13 Jbeta primers. Authors' data handling: An analysis performed later counted about 80 million unique TCR beta chains (approximately 10 million of them shared). Assay used: immunoSEQ multiplex PCR; TCRdb lists only in-frame clones, some missing. That table furnishes V, J and clone size, whereas the DNA furnished D and trimming. The sample records around 100,000 clones, roughly 79% being singletons. The sample taken for sequencing was PBMCs. The chain carries TRBV5-6 and TRBJ1-4; D gene uncertain. This clonotype was sampled from a man between 35 and 55 years old in good health and CMV-seronegative. CDR3 nucleotide sequence: TGTGCCAGCAGCTTGAGCGGAGGTAAACTGTTTTTT. Protein product: CASSLSGGKLFF.